This TCR beta chain was captured in a study of OX40 agonist ivuxolimab in advanced cancers. About the investigation overall: Ivuxolimab was a fully human IgG2 agonistic monoclonal antibody targeting the costimulatory receptor OX40 (CD134). Partial responses were achieved by three dose-escalation patients, of whom one had hepatocellular carcinoma and two had cutaneous melanoma. The paper reports the monotherapy dose-escalation portion (N of about 50 patients) of the phase I ivuxolimab trial. Intravenous ivuxolimab was administered to patients every 2 weeks at six dose levels: 0.01, 0.1, 0.3, 1.5, 3 and 10 mg/kg. A male proportion of around 81% and a mean age of around 60 years, ranging from 23 to 79, were recorded for the dose-escalation cohort. Patients were allowed to have had prior anti-PD-1, anti-PD-L1 or anti-CTLA-4 therapy, and 30% to 40% of the dose-escalation patients had previously received checkpoint inhibitors. Of the approximately 54 patients in dose escalation, 19 had hepatocellular carcinoma, about 15 had melanoma, 9 had renal cell carcinoma and 9 had head and neck cancer. The point of sequencing TCRbeta in the periphery was to test whether ivuxolimab changed TCR sequence diversity and drove clonal T-cell expansion.

Turning to this clone: The specificity of this receptor is unknown. No qualities accompany the bases; no much larger clone lies one base away.

The full study reports these points: Partial responders in the 0.1-3.0 mg/kg groups had among the lowest normalized peripheral clonal expansion, especially among CD8+ T cells. After ivuxolimab, more expanded clones were found on average in CD8+ T cells than in CD4+ T cells. Low levels of normalized T-cell clonal expansion were also seen in some patients who did not respond. The antigen specificity of the peripheral T cells that underwent clonal expansion was not determined. At doses of 0.1 to 3.0 mg/kg, clonal expansion of both CD4+ and CD8+ blood T cells was observed from baseline to week 6.

Genomic DNA was extracted from sorted cells for sequencing of the TCRbeta CDR3 region. The immunoSEQ Assay was used to sequence the TCRbeta CDR3 regions. TCRdb limited this immuneACCESS table to in-frame rearrangements with V and J called. A share of clones is missing; checked studies link under half to unresolved V genes, and the rest is unexplained. Within this sample are 45,000 to 65,000 clones, with 88% of them counted one time only. The ten top clones hold 6.9% of the sample. The trial excluded patients who had a history of autoimmune disease or who were on systemic immunosuppression. Peripheral blood for TCR sequencing was collected from all dose cohorts at baseline, on cycle 4 day 1, and on cycle 7 day 1. Samples were obtained from an open-label, multicenter, first-in-human phase I dose-escalation trial of ivuxolimab. Adults with locally advanced or metastatic melanoma, renal cell carcinoma, hepatocellular carcinoma or head and neck squamous cell carcinoma were enrolled in the trial. CD4+ and CD8+ T cells were sorted separately from peripheral blood before TCR sequencing.

V gives up 1 base and J gives up 1 base, and the segment between their germline ends measures 20 bases. Including the terminal cysteine and phenylalanine, the CDR3 comprises 18 residues. The retained sequence is limited to the CDR3, 54 bases, with the frame set at the first base. CDR1 is given as SGDLS and CDR2 as YYNGEE, both from the germline V gene. This TCR was recovered from an adult with an advanced solid tumor such as melanoma, head and neck, liver or kidney cancer. The chain is made from TRBV9 and TRBJ1-1, and possibly TRBD1, on 5 matching bases. Sequences were derived from CD4+ or CD8+ T cells sorted from blood, sampled in a trial of the OX40 agonist ivuxolimab. The CDR3 has the sequence CASSVTPGQRTKNTEAFF. The DNA is TGTGCCAGCAGCGTAACCCCCGGACAACGCACTAAGAACACTGAAGCTTTCTTT.